This T cell receptor (beta chain) was identified during a study of cytomegalovirus exposure and HLA in healthy donors. This CDR3 contains 14 residues. CDR1 is MNHEY and CDR2 is SMNVEV in the germline V gene (reference sequence). Trimming removed 7 bases from V and 2 bases from J, with 12 bases in between. Here immunoSEQ multiplex PCR was the method, and the copy in TCRdb shows in-frame clones only, minus some. The table lists around 140,000 clones, roughly 89% of them singletons. With regard to this clone: What it binds is not known.

General study points: In vitro assays verified that three CMV-associated chains recognized CMV antigens specifically.

The specimen was PBMCs. This receptor was taken from a young woman in good health and CMV-seronegative. This chain connects TRBV27 to TRBJ2-1; maybe TRBD1 (6 bases). The CDR3 bases are TGTGCCAGCACGGTAACAGGGACCTACAATGAGCAGTTCTTC. Translating it yields CASTVTGTYNEQFF.